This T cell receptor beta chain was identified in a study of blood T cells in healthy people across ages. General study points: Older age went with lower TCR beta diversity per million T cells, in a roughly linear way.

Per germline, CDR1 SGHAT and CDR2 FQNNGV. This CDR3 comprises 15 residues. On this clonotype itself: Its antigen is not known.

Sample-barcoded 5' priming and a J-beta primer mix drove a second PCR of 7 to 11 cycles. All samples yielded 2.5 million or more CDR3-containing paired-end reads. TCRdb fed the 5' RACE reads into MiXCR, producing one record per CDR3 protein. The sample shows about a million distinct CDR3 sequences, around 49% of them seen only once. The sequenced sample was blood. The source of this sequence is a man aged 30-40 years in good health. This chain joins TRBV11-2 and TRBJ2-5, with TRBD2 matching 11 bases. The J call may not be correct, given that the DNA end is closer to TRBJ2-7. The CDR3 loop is CASRLAGARGYEQYF. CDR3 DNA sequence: TGTGCCAGCAGACTAGCGGGAGCTAGAGGCTACGAGCAGTACTTC.